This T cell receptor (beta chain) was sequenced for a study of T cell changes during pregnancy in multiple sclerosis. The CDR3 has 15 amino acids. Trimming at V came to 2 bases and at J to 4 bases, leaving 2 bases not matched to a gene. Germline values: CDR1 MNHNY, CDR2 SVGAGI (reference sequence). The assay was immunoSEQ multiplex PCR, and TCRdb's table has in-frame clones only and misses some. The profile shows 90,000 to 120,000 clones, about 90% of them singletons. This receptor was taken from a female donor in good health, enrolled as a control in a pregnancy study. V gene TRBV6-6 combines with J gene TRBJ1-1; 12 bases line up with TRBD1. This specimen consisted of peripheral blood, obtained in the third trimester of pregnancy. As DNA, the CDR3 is TGTGCCAGCAGTTACGGGACAGGGGGCTTCACTGAAGCTTTCTTT. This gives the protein CASSYGTGGFTEAFF.